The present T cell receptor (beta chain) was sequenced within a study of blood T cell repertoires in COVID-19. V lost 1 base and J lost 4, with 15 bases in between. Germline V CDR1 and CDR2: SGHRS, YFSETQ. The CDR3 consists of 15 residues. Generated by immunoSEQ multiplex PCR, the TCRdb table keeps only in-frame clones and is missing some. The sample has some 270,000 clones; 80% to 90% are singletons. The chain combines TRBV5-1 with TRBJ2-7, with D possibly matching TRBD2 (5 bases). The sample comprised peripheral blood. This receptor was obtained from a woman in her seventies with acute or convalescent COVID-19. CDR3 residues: CASSLSESGKYEQYF. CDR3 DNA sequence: TGCGCCAGCAGCTTGTCCGAGTCGGGAAAGTACGAGCAGTACTTC.